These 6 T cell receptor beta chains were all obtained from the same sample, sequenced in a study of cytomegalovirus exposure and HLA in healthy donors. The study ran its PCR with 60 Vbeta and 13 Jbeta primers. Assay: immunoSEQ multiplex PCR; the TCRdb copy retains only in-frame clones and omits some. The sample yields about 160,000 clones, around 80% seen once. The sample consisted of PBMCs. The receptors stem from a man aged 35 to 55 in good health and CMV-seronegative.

CDR3: CASKGNVNQPQHF. In DNA, the CDR3 is TGTGCCAGCAAGGGGAATGTGAATCAGCCCCAGCATTTT. V gene TRBV28 combines with J gene TRBJ1-5; D might be TRBD1 (5 bases). CDR3 length equals 13 residues. Germline V gives CDR1 MDHEN, CDR2 SYDVKM. V was trimmed by 7 bases and J by 4 bases, leaving 11 bases between them. Full variable domain (remainder filled in from reference TRBV28 and TRBJ1-5): DVKVTQSSRYLVKRTGEKVFLECVQDMDHENMFWYRQDPGLGLRLIYFSYDVKMKEKGDIPEGYSVSREKKERFSLILESASTNQTSMYLCASKGNVNQPQHFGDGTRLSIL.

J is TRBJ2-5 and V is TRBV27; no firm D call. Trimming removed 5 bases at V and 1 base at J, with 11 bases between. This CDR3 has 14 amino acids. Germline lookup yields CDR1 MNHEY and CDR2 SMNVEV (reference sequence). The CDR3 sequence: CASSPLDTQETQYF. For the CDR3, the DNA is TGTGCCAGCAGTCCCCTCGACACCCAAGAGACCCAGTACTTC.

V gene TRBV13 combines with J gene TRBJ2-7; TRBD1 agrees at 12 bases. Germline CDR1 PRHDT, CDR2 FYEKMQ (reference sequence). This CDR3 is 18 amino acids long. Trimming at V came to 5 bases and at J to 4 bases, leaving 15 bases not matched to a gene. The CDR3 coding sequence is TGTGCCAGCAGCGTTACCGGGACAGGGGGCGGAAAGGCGTACGAGCAGTACTTC. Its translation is CASSVTGTGGGKAYEQYF.

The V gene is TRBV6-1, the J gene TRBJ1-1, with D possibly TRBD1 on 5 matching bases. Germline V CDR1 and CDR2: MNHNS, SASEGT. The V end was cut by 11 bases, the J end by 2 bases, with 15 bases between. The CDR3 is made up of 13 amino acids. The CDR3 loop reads CASGGVSNTEAFF. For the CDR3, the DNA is TGTGCCTCCGGGGGGGTTTCCAACACTGAAGCTTTCTTT.

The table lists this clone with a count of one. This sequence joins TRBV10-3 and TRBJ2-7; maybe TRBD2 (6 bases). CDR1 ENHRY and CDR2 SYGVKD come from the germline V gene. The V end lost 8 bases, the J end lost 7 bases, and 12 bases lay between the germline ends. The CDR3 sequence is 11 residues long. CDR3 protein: CAIGGEGEQYF. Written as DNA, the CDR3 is TGTGCCATCGGAGGGGAAGGGGAGCAGTACTTC.

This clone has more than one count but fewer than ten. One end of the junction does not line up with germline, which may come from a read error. CDR3 protein: CSSSLEMSPRYF. CDR3 nucleotide sequence: TGTTCCAGCAGCTTAGAGATGTCTCCCAGGTATTTT. The chain recombines TRBV7-9 with TRBJ2-3; no definite D call. CDR1 is SEHNR, CDR2 FQNEAQ, per germline (reference sequence). This CDR3 contains 12 residues.